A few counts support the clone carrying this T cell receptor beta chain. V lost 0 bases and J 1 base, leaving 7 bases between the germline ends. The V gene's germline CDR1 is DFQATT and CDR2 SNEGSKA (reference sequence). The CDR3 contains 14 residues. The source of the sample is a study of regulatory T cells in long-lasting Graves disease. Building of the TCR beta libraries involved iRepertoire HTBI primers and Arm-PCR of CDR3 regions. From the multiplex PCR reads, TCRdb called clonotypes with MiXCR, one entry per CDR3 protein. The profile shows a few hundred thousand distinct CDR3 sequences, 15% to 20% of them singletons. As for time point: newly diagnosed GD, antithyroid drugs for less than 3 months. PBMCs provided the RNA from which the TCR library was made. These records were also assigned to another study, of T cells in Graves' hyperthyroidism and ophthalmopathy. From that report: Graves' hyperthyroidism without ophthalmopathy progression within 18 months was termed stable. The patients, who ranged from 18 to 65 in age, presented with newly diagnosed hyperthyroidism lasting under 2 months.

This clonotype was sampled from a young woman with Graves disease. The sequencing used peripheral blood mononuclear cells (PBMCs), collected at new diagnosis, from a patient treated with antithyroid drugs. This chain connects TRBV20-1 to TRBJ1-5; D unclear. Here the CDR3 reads CSARDPRSNQPQHF. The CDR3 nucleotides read TGCAGTGCTAGAGATCCAAGGAGCAATCAGCCCCAGCATTTT.